This TCR beta chain was profiled in a study of blood T cell repertoires in COVID-19. About the research overall: Both acute and convalescent COVID-19 samples were obtained from the United States, Italy and Spain. PBMCs, B-cell-depleted T cells, or T cells provided the cDNA or gDNA that made up the material.

In the authors' workflow: Reference gene primer amplification in the assay estimated nucleated cell counts. Produced via immunoSEQ multiplex PCR; TCRdb's table is partial and in-frame only. V, J and clone size derive from that table, while D and trimming were established from the DNA sequence. The table has tens of thousands of clones, around nine tenths seen once. With 5 bases removed from V and 3 bases from J, the gap between germline ends came to 8 bases. CDR3 size: 11 residues. Germline CDR1 reads SQVTM; CDR2 reads ANQGSEA. Material: peripheral blood. The sequence was obtained from a woman aged 45-60 years with active or convalescent COVID-19. The rearrangement links TRBV29-1 to TRBJ2-7; no clear D. CDR3 DNA: TGCAGCGTTTCCACGAGCTACGAGCAGTACTTC. Protein sequence: CSVSTSYEQYF.